This TCR beta chain emerged from a study of cytomegalovirus exposure and HLA in healthy donors (TCRdb year 2017). Concerning the study at large: According to a later analysis, one platform produced both the roughly 110 validation repertoires and the 670 or so repertoires of the first cohort. The study aimed to test whether cataloging public T cell receptors could reveal signatures of past pathogen exposure. Along with the roughly 710-subject first cohort, a separate validation cohort of roughly 110 different subjects was used. To predict cytomegalovirus infection status, the study combined high-throughput TCR immunosequencing, statistical association of individual TCRs with disease status, and machine learning. Here is what the overall study found, with its caveats: In vitro tests confirmed that a few of the cytomegalovirus-associated TCR beta chains recognize cytomegalovirus antigens. All 120 or so repertoires were used to score co-occurrence in the validation cohort in a later analysis, because that analysis had no HLA typing for the cohort. According to the authors, the approach could potentially be generalized to other disease states and immunological phenotypes. In the study, around 160 TCR beta chains were listed as associated with cytomegalovirus. While some public TCRs were present in many individuals, most TCR sequences turned up only very rarely across donors. In both the original and validation cohorts, the classifier was reported to diagnose cytomegalovirus status with high specificity and sensitivity. Of the cluster scores, 85% to 95% were above 0 in a later analysis, which found that TCRs clustered in the first cohort also tended to co-occur in the roughly 130 validation repertoires.

Notes on this clone: This receptor's antigen is unknown. The sample holds no much larger clone one base away, and base qualities are not on file.

Trimming accounts for 4 bases at V and 3 bases at J, while the number of junction bases matched to no gene is 2. CDR1 and CDR2 are drawn from the germline V gene (reference sequence): SGHNT, YYREEE. The CDR3 runs 13 amino acids, cysteine and phenylalanine included. Here the CDR3 DNA is all that survives: 39 bases in frame from base 1. The donors belonged to the validation cohort of around 130 subjects, which was separate from the approximately 680-subject first cohort. Receptors were amplified or captured by the immunoSEQ multiplex PCR assay. Processing in the source paper ran as follows. A statistical classification framework was developed to diagnose cytomegalovirus status using the catalog of TCR beta chain sequences. TCRdb limited this immuneACCESS table to in-frame rearrangements with V and J called. A share of clones is missing; checked studies link under half to unresolved V genes, and the rest is unexplained. V and J calls and clone size are as listed in that table; D and trimming were resolved from the DNA. The sample table records 35,000 to 50,000 clones; over 85% of these occur just once. The ten largest clones take up less than 2.5% of the sample.

The receptor was isolated from a woman younger than 35 in good health and CMV-seronegative. Sequencing used PBMCs. The chain is assembled from TRBV5-4 and TRBJ1-2; 8 of the junction bases match TRBD1. The base sequence is TGTGCCAGCAGCCTGGGACAGGACTATGGCTACACCTTC. It is translated as CASSLGQDYGYTF.